The next 15 T cell receptor beta chains were all read from a single sample in a study of blood T cell repertoires in COVID-19. The data were produced by immunoSEQ multiplex PCR, yet TCRdb's version contains in-frame clones alone and is incomplete. This sample has about 200,000 clones; 85% to 90% occur once, and the top ten carry roughly 0.78%. Sequenced sample: peripheral blood. Receptor source: a woman in her 70s with acute or convalescent COVID-19.

The chain has TRBV13 and TRBJ1-2; tentative D call: TRBD1 (5 bases). The CDR3 sequence is 14 residues long. V lost 1 base and J 3 bases, leaving 9 bases between the germline ends. CDR1 is PRHDT, CDR2 FYEKMQ, per germline (reference sequence). The CDR3 region is CASSLASGYYGYTF. The CDR3 DNA is TGTGCCAGCAGCTTAGCTTCAGGGTACTATGGCTACACCTTC.

This sequence joins TRBV19 and TRBJ1-5, with 9 bases fitting TRBD1. J lost 6 bases, V lost 7 bases, and 10 bases had no gene match. This CDR3 spans 15 amino acids. Germline assignment: CDR1 LNHDA and CDR2 SQIVND (reference sequence). CDR3 DNA sequence: TGTGCCAGTACCTATAGGGGGACAGGGAGTCAGCCCCAGCATTTT. It is translated as CASTYRGTGSQPQHF.

This clone was seen more than once but under ten times. The chain joins TRBV14 to TRBJ2-2; D is perhaps TRBD2 (5 bases). The V end lost 5 bases, the J end lost 6 bases, and 16 bases lay between the germline ends. The germline V gene has CDR1 SGHDN and CDR2 FVKESK. CDR3 length equals 15 residues. The CDR3, as DNA: TGTGCCAGCAGCTGGCGCCGAGACTATGCCGGGGAGCTGTTTTTT. Amino acid sequence: CASSWRRDYAGELFF.

J is TRBJ2-3 and V is TRBV7-3; D call uncertain. Germline loops: CDR1 SGHTA, CDR2 FQGTGA. V lost 4 bases and J lost 1, with 12 bases in between. This CDR3 spans 15 amino acids. The CDR3 bases are TGTGCCAGCAGCTCGGAGTCGGCTCGCACAGATACGCAGTATTTT. Translation gives CASSSESARTDTQYF. The full variable domain, its missing parts supplied by reference TRBV7-3 and TRBJ2-3, is GAGVSQTPSNKVTEKGKYVELRCDPISGHTALYWYRQSLGQGPEFLIYFQGTGAADDSGLPNDRFFAVRPEGSVSTLKIQRTERGDSAVYLCASSSESARTDTQYFGPGTRLTVL.

The chain links TRBV9 to TRBJ1-1; D call uncertain. V dropped 2 bases and J dropped 5 bases, with 13 bases sitting between them. Per germline, CDR1 SGDLS and CDR2 YYNGEE. The CDR3 is made up of 14 amino acids. CDR3 protein: CASSVSPRGTEAFF. The CDR3 region has the DNA TGTGCCAGCAGCGTGTCTCCTCGAGGAACTGAAGCTTTCTTT.

The chain has TRBV11-2 and TRBJ2-7, with D possibly TRBD1 on 5 matching bases. Deletions cut 4 bases from V and 3 bases from J, with 16 bases between. There are 15 residues in the CDR3. Looked up from germline, CDR1 is SGHAT and CDR2 is FQNNGV. DNA of the CDR3: TGTGCCAGCAGCTCCTCTGGACAATCTCGCTACGAGCAGTACTTC. Its translation is CASSSSGQSRYEQYF.

The rearrangement links TRBV6-5 to TRBJ1-1; tentatively, D is TRBD1 (6 bases). The CDR3 consists of 14 residues. Germline CDR1 MNHEY, CDR2 SVGAGI. Deletions cut 6 bases from V and 0 bases from J, with 11 bases between. CDR3 loop: CASRRQALNTEAFF. The CDR3 nucleotides are TGTGCCAGCAGAAGACAGGCCTTGAACACTGAAGCTTTCTTT.

This chain links TRBV14 with TRBJ2-3; tentatively, D is TRBD2 (6 bases). Germline CDR1 reads SGHDN; CDR2 reads FVKESK. CDR3 size: 14 residues. The V and J ends lost 4 bases and 6 bases respectively, with 14 bases between them. This CDR3 reads CASSRSGSGDTQYF. CDR3 coding DNA: TGTGCCAGCAGCCGGTCCGGGAGCGGGGATACGCAGTATTTT.

This chain joins TRBV5-1 and TRBJ2-7, with D tentatively TRBD1 (6 bases). Germline assignment: CDR1 SGHRS and CDR2 YFSETQ. This CDR3 has 14 amino acids. The germline V and J ends were trimmed by 4 bases and 1 base, with 12 bases remaining between them. The CDR3 spells CASSQTGFSYEQYF. As DNA, the CDR3 is TGCGCCAGCAGCCAAACAGGGTTTTCCTACGAGCAGTACTTC.

The chain has TRBV7-2 and TRBJ1-6, with a tentative D call TRBD1 (5 bases). The germline V and J ends were trimmed by 6 bases and 5 bases, with 14 bases remaining between them. This CDR3 contains 15 residues. CDR1 and CDR2 from the germline V gene are SGHTA and FQGNSA. CDR3 nucleotide sequence: TGTGCCAGCAGTCGAAGGCGGGGGGATAATTCACCCCTCCACTTT. Its protein is CASSRRRGDNSPLHF. The complete variable domain, with remaining parts taken from reference TRBV7-2 and TRBJ1-6, reads GAGVSQSPSNKVTEKGKDVELRCDPISGHTALYWYRQSLGQGLEFLIYFQGNSAPDKSGLPSDRFSAERTGGSVSTLTIQRTQQEDSAVYLCASSRRRGDNSPLHFGNGTRLTVT.

The V and J genes are TRBV5-1 and TRBJ2-7, with D possibly TRBD1 on 6 matching bases. Between the trimmed V and J ends, which lost 2 bases and 6 bases, there was a span of 21 bases. This CDR3 spans 16 amino acids. Germline-derived CDR1 and CDR2 are SGHRS and YFSETQ. This CDR3 reads CASSFQRGKGVGEQYF. CDR3 in DNA: TGCGCCAGCAGCTTCCAAAGGGGGAAAGGGGTCGGCGAGCAGTACTTC.

The rearrangement uses TRBV27 and TRBJ1-5; D is undetermined. Deletions cut 0 bases from V and 11 bases from J, with 20 bases between. Germline CDR1 is MNHEY and CDR2 is SMNVEV (reference sequence). The CDR3 has 16 amino acids. In nucleotides, the CDR3 is TGTGCCAGCAGTTTATCCTCGGGCCTCGGAGGGTGGGCCCAGCATTTT. Encoded protein: CASSLSSGLGGWAQHF.

This chain joins TRBV7-3 and TRBJ2-1; TRBD2 aligns across 7 bases. The CDR3 loop spans 17 amino acids. Germline-derived CDR1 and CDR2 are SGHTA and FQGTGA. With V trimmed by 5 bases and J by 8 bases, 18 bases remained unmatched. The CDR3, as DNA: TGTGCCAGCAGCACGAACCAACCGGGAGGCCGCTTGGATGAGCAGTTCTTC. This translates into CASSTNQPGGRLDEQFF.

The chain recombines TRBV29-1 with TRBJ2-1; D uncertain. CDR1 and CDR2 from the germline V gene are SQVTM and ANQGSEA. The CDR3 contains 13 residues. Trimming shortened V by 2 bases and J by 3 bases, and 8 bases separated the two germline ends. CDR3 nucleotide sequence: TGCAGCGTTGAACCCCCGGGCTACAATGAGCAGTTCTTC. Protein sequence: CSVEPPGYNEQFF.

The chain has TRBV5-1 and TRBJ2-5, with 8 bases lining up with TRBD2. CDR1 is SGHRS, CDR2 YFSETQ, per germline. V shed 1 base and J 0 bases; nucleotides not matched to a gene: 5. This CDR3 has 16 amino acids. CDR3 sequence: CASSLQGLGNQETQYF. The CDR3 DNA follows: TGCGCCAGCAGCTTGCAGGGACTAGGCAACCAAGAGACCCAGTACTTC.